Presented here are 5 T cell receptor beta chains from one specimen sequenced in a study of blood T cell repertoires in COVID-19. The repertoire was sequenced with immunoSEQ multiplex PCR; TCRdb's copy has only in-frame clones and lacks some. The repertoire holds 150,000 to 200,000 clones, with around 89% as singletons. Input material: peripheral blood. All receptors come from a human donor in a cohort sampled during active COVID-19.

This chain uses TRBV7-2 with TRBJ2-3, with D possibly being TRBD2 (7 bases). The V and J ends lost 1 base and 1 base respectively, with 18 bases between them. The CDR3 is made up of 18 amino acids. Looked up from germline, CDR1 is SGHTA and CDR2 is FQGNSA. The DNA of the CDR3 is TGTGCCAGCAGCTTAGTCGGTATTGGGGGGGCGCGCACAGATACGCAGTATTTT. Translating gives CASSLVGIGGARTDTQYF.

This clone was counted a single time. The chain recombines TRBV4-1 with TRBJ1-5, with 9 positions matching TRBD1. Germline loops: CDR1 MGHRA, CDR2 YSYEKL. There are 15 residues in the CDR3. J lost 4 bases, V lost 0 bases, and 1 base had no gene match. CDR3 region: CASSQEGTGNQPQHF. CDR3 nucleotides: TGCGCCAGCAGCCAAGAGGGGACAGGGAATCAGCCCCAGCATTTT.

The chain has TRBV27 and TRBJ2-7; D may be TRBD2 (5 bases). This CDR3 is 14 amino acids long. The V end was cut by 5 bases, the J end by 5 bases, with 16 bases between. Germline V CDR1 and CDR2: MNHEY, SMNVEV (reference sequence). DNA of the CDR3: TGTGCCAGCAGTCCACGCGGGCGCGGCCACGAGCAGTACTTC. Translating it yields CASSPRGRGHEQYF.

The chain couples TRBV5-1 to TRBJ2-3; 11 positions match TRBD1. This CDR3 contains 18 residues. Looked up from germline, CDR1 is SGHRS and CDR2 is YFSETQ. Germline trimming cut 0 bases from V and 1 base from J; bases unmatched to any gene: 7. The chain's CDR3 is CASSLGTGGGGGTDTQYF. In DNA form, the CDR3 reads TGCGCCAGCAGCTTGGGGACAGGGGGCGGCGGTGGCACAGATACGCAGTATTTT.

The gene calls are TRBV5-1 and TRBJ2-7; perhaps TRBD1 as D (6 bases). The CDR3 contains 14 residues. Trimming cost V 4 bases and J 1 base, with 12 bases left between them. Germline V gene lookup returns CDR1 SGHRS and CDR2 YFSETQ. The CDR3 loop reads CASSRSQGSYEQYF. The CDR3 bases are TGCGCCAGCAGCCGATCCCAGGGGTCCTACGAGCAGTACTTC.